Listed here is a single TCR beta chain. The target antigen is unknown. Trimming cost V 4 bases and J 0 bases; bases outside gene matches: 10. There are 17 residues in the CDR3. Germline-derived CDR1 and CDR2 are ENHRY and SYGVKD. These data belong to a study of identical twins. TCRdb recomputed calls from the 5' RACE reads with MiXCR, one row per CDR3 protein. The sample consists of over 600,000 distinct CDR3 sequences, around 20% of them appearing once. Study outcomes and limitations: The study drew conclusions from cross-sectional statistical analysis, not from following the same donors. Weaker excess twin sharing was seen among beta out-of-frame sequences.

Separately, the same data were catalogued under a study of T cells expressing NK-cell markers.

The chain uses TRBV10-3 and TRBJ1-1; 8 bases agree with TRBD1. The sequencing input was PBMCs. The origin of this receptor is a young woman in good health. DNA for the CDR3: TGTGCCATCAGTGGCAGGACAGGGCATTACGTGAACACTGAAGCTTTCTTT. Encoded protein: CAISGRTGHYVNTEAFF.